Shown below are 10 T cell receptor beta chains from a single sample sequenced in a study of blood T cell repertoires in COVID-19. The method was immunoSEQ multiplex PCR; TCRdb's version includes in-frame clones alone and lacks a portion of them. This sample has hundreds of thousands of clones, with about nine tenths found just once. The sequenced sample was peripheral blood. The receptor source for this set is a woman aged 70-85 years with COVID-19, enrolled during active disease.

The chain is built from TRBV28 and TRBJ1-2; 8 positions agree with TRBD1. Germline trimming cut 9 bases from V and 4 bases from J; bases unmatched to any gene: 7. The CDR3 runs 13 residues. Germline V gives CDR1 MDHEN, CDR2 SYDVKM. The CDR3 DNA is TGTGCCAGTCACAGGGGGGGACCCTATGGCTACACCTTC. Translation: CASHRGGPYGYTF.

The rearrangement joins TRBV12-3 or TRBV12-4 to TRBJ1-1, with TRBD1 as a possible D gene (6 bases). The CDR3 covers 13 residues. V shed 6 bases and J shed 2 bases, with 10 bases lying between them. In DNA form, the CDR3 reads TGTGCCAGCAGAATGACAGGCAACACTGAAGCTTTCTTT. This translates into CASRMTGNTEAFF.

The chain combines TRBV15 with TRBJ2-2; 9 nucleotides line up with TRBD1. Per germline, CDR1 LNHNV and CDR2 YYDKDF (reference sequence). There are 15 residues in the CDR3. V shed 3 bases, J shed 3 bases, and the junction held 2 bases outside the gene matches. The CDR3 sequence is CATSRWDRDTGELFF. As DNA, the CDR3 is TGTGCCACCAGCAGGTGGGACAGGGACACCGGGGAGCTGTTTTTT.

V gene TRBV4-2 combines with J gene TRBJ1-1; 8 nucleotides agree with TRBD1. The CDR3 sequence is 15 residues long. Per germline, CDR1 LGHNA and CDR2 YNFKEQ. V shed 3 bases and J 1 base; nucleotides not matched to a gene: 4. The CDR3 loop reads CASSQFGQGNTEAFF. In DNA, the CDR3 is TGTGCCAGCAGCCAGTTTGGACAGGGGAACACTGAAGCTTTCTTT.

The chain employs TRBV18 and TRBJ2-5; D gene ambiguous. Germline lookup yields CDR1 KGHSH and CDR2 LQKENI. Trimming left V 3 bases short and J 5 bases short, with 16 bases between. This CDR3 has 15 residues. The DNA of the CDR3 is TGTGCCAGCTCACCCCTGAACGGGTTGGAGGAGACCCAGTACTTC. Its protein is CASSPLNGLEETQYF.

The gene calls are TRBV2 and TRBJ1-2; a weak D match, TRBD1 (6 bases). CDR1 and CDR2 (germline): SNHLY, FYNNEI. Trimming took off 3 bases at V and 0 bases at J, with 8 bases between the two ends. This CDR3 contains 14 residues. CDR3 nucleotides: TGTGCCAGCAGTGACCAGGGGCCTAACTATGGCTACACCTTC. The encoded protein is CASSDQGPNYGYTF.

The V and J genes are TRBV2 and TRBJ1-1; 7 bases match TRBD1. The CDR3 is made up of 14 amino acids. In germline, CDR1 is SNHLY, CDR2 FYNNEI. Trimming at V came to 6 bases and at J to 8 bases, leaving 12 bases not matched to a gene. CDR3 loop: CASSAFTGTAEAFF. DNA of the CDR3: TGTGCCAGCAGCGCCTTCACCGGGACAGCGGAAGCTTTCTTT.

V gene TRBV27 combines with J gene TRBJ2-1; D call uncertain. This CDR3 spans 17 amino acids. Germline V gene data show CDR1 as MNHEY and CDR2 as SMNVEV (reference sequence). V lost 0 bases and J lost 0, with 12 bases in between. The DNA of the CDR3 is TGTGCCAGCAGTTTATCGAATTTGGAGCGCTCCTACAATGAGCAGTTCTTC. Amino acids: CASSLSNLERSYNEQFF.

The chain combines TRBV10-3 with TRBJ1-1; D gene unclear. The V gene's germline CDR1 is ENHRY and CDR2 SYGVKD. The CDR3 length is 11 residues. The V end was cut by 7 bases, the J end by 7 bases, with 10 bases between. Here the CDR3 DNA reads TGTGCCATCAACAGAACAAGTGAAGCTTTCTTT. Its translation is CAINRTSEAFF.

This rearrangement joins TRBV6-4 to TRBJ1-2; D is undetermined. This CDR3 region has 12 residues. With 7 bases removed from V and 7 bases from J, the gap between germline ends came to 13 bases. The germline CDR1 and CDR2 sequences are MRHNA and SNTAGT. CDR3 nucleotides: TGTGCCAGCACTAATCCGGGAGGTGGCTACACCTTC. Protein sequence: CASTNPGGGYTF.